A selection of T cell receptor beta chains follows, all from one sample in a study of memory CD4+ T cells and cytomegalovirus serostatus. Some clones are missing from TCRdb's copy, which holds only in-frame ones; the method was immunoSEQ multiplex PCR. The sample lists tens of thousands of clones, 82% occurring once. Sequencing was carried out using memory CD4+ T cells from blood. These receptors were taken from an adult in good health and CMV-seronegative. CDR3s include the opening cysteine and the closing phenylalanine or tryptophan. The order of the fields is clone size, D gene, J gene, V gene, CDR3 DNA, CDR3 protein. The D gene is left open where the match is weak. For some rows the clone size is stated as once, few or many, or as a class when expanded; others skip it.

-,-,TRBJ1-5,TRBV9,TGTGCCAGCAGCGTAGGGACAGGCAATCAGCCCCAGCATTTT,CASSVGTGNQPQHF
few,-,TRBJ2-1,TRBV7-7,TGTGCTAGCAGCAAGGGGACCTATGACAATGAGCAGTTCTTC,CASSKGTYDNEQFF
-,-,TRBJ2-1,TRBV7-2,TGTGCCAGCAGCTTCAGGACAGTGACTCGGGAGCAGTTCTTC,CASSFRTVTREQFF
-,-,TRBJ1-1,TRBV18,TGTGCCAGCTCACGGGGGAGGAGCACTGAAGCTTTCTTT,CASSRGRSTEAFF
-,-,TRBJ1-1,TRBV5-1,TGCGCCAGCAGCTTGACCCTCGGGAACACTGAAGCTTTCTTT,CASSLTLGNTEAFF
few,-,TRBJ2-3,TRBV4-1,TGCGCCAGCAGCCCCCACGAAAACACAGATACGCAGTATTTT,CASSPHENTDTQYF
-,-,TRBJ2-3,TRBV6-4,TGTGCCAGCAGTGACTTTCCGGGGGATAGCACAGATACGCAGTATTTT,CASSDFPGDSTDTQYF
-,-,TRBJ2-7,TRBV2,TGTGCCAGCGTTGAGCTACAGGGCATCTACGAGCAGTACTTC,CASVELQGIYEQYF
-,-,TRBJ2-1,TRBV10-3,TGTGCCATCAGTGAGTCGACTCTAGTAGGGAGCAAGATGGTCTTC,CAISESTLVGSKMVF
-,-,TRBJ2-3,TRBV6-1,TGTGCCAGCTTGCGCCCAGGACTTTCAGATACGCAGTATTTT,CASLRPGLSDTQYF
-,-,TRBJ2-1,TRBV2,TGTGCCAGCAGTACCGACAACCAATTTTACAATGAGCAGTTCTTC,CASSTDNQFYNEQFF
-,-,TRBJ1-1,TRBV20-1,TGCAGTGCTAGTCCACAGGTAGAAGCTTTCTTT,CSASPQVEAFF
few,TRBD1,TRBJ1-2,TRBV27,TGTGCCAGCACTAAACTGGGAGCCGGGACAGGAGGAACAATCTATGGCTACACCTTC,CASTKLGAGTGGTIYGYTF
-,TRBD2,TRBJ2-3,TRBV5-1,TGCGCCAGCAGCTTGTCTAGCGGGGAGGATACGCAGTATTTT,CASSLSSGEDTQYF
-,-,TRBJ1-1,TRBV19,TGTGCCAGTAGTATTTTACGGCTTACGAGGACCACTGAAGCTTTCTTT,CASSILRLTRTTEAFF
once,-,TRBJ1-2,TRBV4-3,TGCGCCAGCAGCCAACGTGAGTCGCTTGGCTACACCTTC,CASSQRESLGYTF
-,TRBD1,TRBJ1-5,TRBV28,TGTGCCAGTCTTACAGGGGGCGCGATTCAGCCCCAGCATTTT,CASLTGGAIQPQHF
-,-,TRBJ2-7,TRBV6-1,TGTGCCAGCAGACGAAATGGGAATAGGGACTACGAGCAGTACTTC,CASRRNGNRDYEQYF
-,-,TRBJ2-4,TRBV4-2,TGTGCCAGCAGCCAAGATCGTGCAGGGGCGGGTGGGGGCAAAAACATTCAGTACTTC,CASSQDRAGAGGGKNIQYF
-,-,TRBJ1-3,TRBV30,TGTGCCTGGAAAAGAGGGCGTCTCCCTGGAAACACCATATATTTT,CAWKRGRLPGNTIYF
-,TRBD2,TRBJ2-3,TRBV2,TGTGCCATCCCCGGGACTAGCCTCTCAGATACGCAGTATTTT,CAIPGTSLSDTQYF
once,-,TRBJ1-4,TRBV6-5,TGTGCCAGCAGTTATTCTCGGTCTGGCCCCTTAGTTAGACTGTTTTTT,CASSYSRSGPLVRLFF
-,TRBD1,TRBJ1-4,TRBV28,TGTGCCAGCAGACCCGGACAGGGAGGTAATGAAAAACTGTTTTTT,CASRPGQGGNEKLFF
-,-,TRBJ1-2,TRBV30,TGTGCCGGTTCAGCTAATTATGGCTACACCTTC,CAGSANYGYTF
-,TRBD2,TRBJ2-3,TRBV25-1,TGTGCCAGCAGTGGTAGCGGGGGGACAGATACGCAGTATTTT,CASSGSGGTDTQYF
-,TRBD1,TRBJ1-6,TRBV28,TGTGCCAGCAGTTCCGGACAGGGCGGTTCACCCCTCCACTTT,CASSSGQGGSPLHF
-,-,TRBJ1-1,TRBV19,TGTGCCAGTAGTCCTGGGATCCGGTCGGCGAACACTGAAGCTTTCTTT,CASSPGIRSANTEAFF
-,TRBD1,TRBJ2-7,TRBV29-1,TGCAGCGTTGGACAGGGGGTAATTTACGAGCAGTACTTC,CSVGQGVIYEQYF
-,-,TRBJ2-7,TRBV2,TGTGCCAGCAGTGAAACCCCCAGCGAGCAGTACTTC,CASSETPSEQYF
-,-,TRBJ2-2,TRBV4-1,TGCGCCAGCAGCCCGGATCTGGGGCCTGCCACCGGGGAGCTGTTTTTT,CASSPDLGPATGELFF
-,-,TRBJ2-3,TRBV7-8,TGTGCCAGCAGCCCCGGCCGGCACACAGATACGCAGTATTTT,CASSPGRHTDTQYF
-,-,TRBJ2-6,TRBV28,TGTGCCAGCAGTGCAGGGACTGGGGCCAACGTCCTGACTTTC,CASSAGTGANVLTF
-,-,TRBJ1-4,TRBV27,TGTGCCAGCAGTTTATCATCGGGTGGCTATGAAAAACTGTTTTTT,CASSLSSGGYEKLFF
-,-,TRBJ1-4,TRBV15,TGTGCCACCAGCAGAGCGGGACAAAGGGACGAAAAACTGTTTTTT,CATSRAGQRDEKLFF
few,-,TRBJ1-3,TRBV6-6,TGTGCCAGCAGTTACTCAGAAAGCTCTGGAAACACCATATATTTT,CASSYSESSGNTIYF
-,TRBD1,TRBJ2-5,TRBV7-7,TGTGCCAGCAGCTTAGAGACAGGGGTAGGAGAGACCCAGTACTTC,CASSLETGVGETQYF
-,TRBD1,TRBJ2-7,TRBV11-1,TGTGCCAGCAGCTTGTGGGACAGGGGCTACGAGCAGTACTTC,CASSLWDRGYEQYF
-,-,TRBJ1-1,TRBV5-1,TGCGCCAGCAGCTTGGAGCGAATGAACACTGAAGCTTTCTTT,CASSLERMNTEAFF
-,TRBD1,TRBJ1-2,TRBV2,TGTGCCAGCAGTGATCCTGTGACAGGGAACTATGGCTACACCTTC,CASSDPVTGNYGYTF
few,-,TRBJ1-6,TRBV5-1,TGCGCCAGCAGCTTGGGGACGGAAAATTCACCCCTCCACTTT,CASSLGTENSPLHF
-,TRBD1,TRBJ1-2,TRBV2,TGTGCCAGCAGCCCCTCAGGGGGCCAAGGCTACACCTTC,CASSPSGGQGYTF
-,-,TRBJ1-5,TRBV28,TGTGCCAGCAGTGGAAATCAGCCCCAGCATTTT,CASSGNQPQHF
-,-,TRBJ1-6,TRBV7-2,TGTGCCAGCAGCTCGGACCTTTCTCATTCACCCCTCCACTTT,CASSSDLSHSPLHF
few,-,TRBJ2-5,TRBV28,TGTGCCAGCCAGGGGGGGGGAACCCAAGAGACCCAGTACTTC,CASQGGGTQETQYF
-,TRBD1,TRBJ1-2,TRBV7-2,TGTGCCAGCAGCCCGGACAGGGGCTGGTGGGGCTACACCTTC,CASSPDRGWWGYTF
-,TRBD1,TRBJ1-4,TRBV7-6,TGTGCCAGCAGACTCGGACAGGGTACAACTAATGAAAAACTGTTTTTT,CASRLGQGTTNEKLFF
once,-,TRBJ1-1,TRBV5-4,TGTGCCAGCAGCCCACAACCGGCAGTAAACACTGAAGCTTTCTTT,CASSPQPAVNTEAFF
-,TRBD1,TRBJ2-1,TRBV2,TGTGCCAGCAGGGGGGACAGGGCGTTCAATGAGCAGTTCTTC,CASRGDRAFNEQFF
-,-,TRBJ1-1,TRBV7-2,TGTGCCAGCAGCTTAGCTTCCCGACAGACCACTGAAGCTTTCTTT,CASSLASRQTTEAFF
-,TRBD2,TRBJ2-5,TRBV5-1,TGCGCCAGCAGCTTGGCCTCACCGGGACTAGCGGGGGTCCAAGAGACCCAGTACTTC,CASSLASPGLAGVQETQYF
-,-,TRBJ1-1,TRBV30,TGTGCCTGGGGACATTCGGGACGGTACACTGAAGCTTTCTTT,CAWGHSGRYTEAFF